What follows describes a single T cell receptor (beta chain). This record belongs to a study of blood T cell repertoires in COVID-19. Original handling: How many nucleated cells were present was estimated from reference gene primer amplification. This table comes from immunoSEQ multiplex PCR, and its TCRdb copy is limited to in-frame clones, with some not included. That table supplies the V and J calls and clone size; D and trimming were determined from the DNA. The repertoire holds under 150,000 clones, with about 90% as singletons. This TCR came from a woman aged 50 to 65 with acute or convalescent COVID-19. The sequencing input was peripheral blood.

The CDR3 region is CASSLRDRDTEAFF. CDR3 DNA: TGTGCCAGCAGCCTTCGGGACAGGGACACTGAAGCTTTCTTT. This chain links TRBV7-9 with TRBJ1-1; 9 bases are shared with TRBD1. The CDR3 sequence is 14 residues long. V lost 5 bases and J lost 3; bases outside the gene matches: 4. The germline gives CDR1 SEHNR, CDR2 FQNEAQ (reference sequence).